This TCR beta chain was recorded in a study of blood T cell repertoires in COVID-19. On the study more broadly: Collection of acute and convalescent COVID-19 samples took place in the United States, Italy and Spain. The cDNA or gDNA used as material had been derived from T cells, B-cell-depleted T cells, or PBMCs.

In the authors' methods: Estimation of nucleated cell counts relied on the amplification of reference gene primers. Clones were read by immunoSEQ multiplex PCR, and TCRdb kept only the in-frame ones, dropping some. The DNA gave D and trimming, while V, J and clone size come from that table. In the table there are fewer than 300,000 clones, 82% of which are singletons. The germline V gene has CDR1 SEHNR and CDR2 FQNEAQ (reference sequence). V was shortened by 10 bases and J by 2 bases, with 15 bases between the two germline ends. The CDR3 consists of 13 residues. J is TRBJ2-7 and V is TRBV7-9, with D perhaps TRBD1 (6 bases). The clonotype comes from a woman between 18 and 30 years old with acute or convalescent COVID-19. Material: peripheral blood. This chain's CDR3 is CATEDSLTYEQYF. In DNA, the CDR3 is TGTGCCACGGAGGACAGCTTGACCTACGAGCAGTACTTC. Complete variable domain (other parts from reference TRBV7-9 and TRBJ2-7): DTGVSQNPRHKITKRGQNVTFRCDPISEHNRLYWYRQTLGQGPEFLTYFQNEAQLEKSRLLSDRFSAERPKGSFSTLEIQRTEQGDSAMYLCATEDSLTYEQYFGPGTRLTVT.